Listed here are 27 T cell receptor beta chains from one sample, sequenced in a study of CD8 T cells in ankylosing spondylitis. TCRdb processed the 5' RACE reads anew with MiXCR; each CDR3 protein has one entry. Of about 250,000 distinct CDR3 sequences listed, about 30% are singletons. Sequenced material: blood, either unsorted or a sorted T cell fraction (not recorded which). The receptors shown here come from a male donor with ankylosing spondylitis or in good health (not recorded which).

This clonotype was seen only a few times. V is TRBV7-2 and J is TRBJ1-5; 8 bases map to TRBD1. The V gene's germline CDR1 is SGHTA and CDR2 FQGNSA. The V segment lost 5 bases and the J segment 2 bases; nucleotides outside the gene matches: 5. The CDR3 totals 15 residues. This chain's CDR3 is CASSRGQGGNQPQHF. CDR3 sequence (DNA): TGTGCCAGCAGCCGCGGACAGGGAGGCAATCAGCCCCAGCATTTT.

The CDR3: CASSTNLGELFF. The CDR3 DNA follows: TGTGCCAGCAGTACAAATCTGGGGGAGCTGTTTTTT. The chain links TRBV12-3 or TRBV12-4 to TRBJ2-2; D unclear. This CDR3 has 12 residues. Trimming stripped 5 bases from V and 8 bases from J, with 9 bases between.

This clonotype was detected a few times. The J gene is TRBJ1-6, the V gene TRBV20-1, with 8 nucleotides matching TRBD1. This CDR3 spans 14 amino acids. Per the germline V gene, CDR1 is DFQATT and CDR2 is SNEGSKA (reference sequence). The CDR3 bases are TGCAGCACCCGCGGGACAGGTAGTCCCGTCGCCCTCCACTTT. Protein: CSTRGTGSPVALHF.

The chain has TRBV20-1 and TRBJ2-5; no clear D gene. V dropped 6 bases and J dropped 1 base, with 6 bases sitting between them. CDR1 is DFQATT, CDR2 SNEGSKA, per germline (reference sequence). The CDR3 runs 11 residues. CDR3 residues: CSAWGQETQYF. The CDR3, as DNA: TGCAGTGCCTGGGGCCAAGAGACCCAGTACTTC.

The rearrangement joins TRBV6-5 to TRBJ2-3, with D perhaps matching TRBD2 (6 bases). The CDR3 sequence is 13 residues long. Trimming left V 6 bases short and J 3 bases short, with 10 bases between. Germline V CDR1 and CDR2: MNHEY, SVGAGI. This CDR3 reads CASRLRGTDTQYF. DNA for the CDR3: TGTGCCAGCAGATTACGGGGGACAGATACGCAGTATTTT.

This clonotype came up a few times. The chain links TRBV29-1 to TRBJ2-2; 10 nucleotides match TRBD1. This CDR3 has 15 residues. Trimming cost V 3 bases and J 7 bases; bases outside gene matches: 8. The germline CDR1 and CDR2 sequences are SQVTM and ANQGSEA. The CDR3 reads CSVERTGGYGGELFF. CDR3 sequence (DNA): TGCAGCGTTGAGAGGACAGGGGGTTATGGCGGGGAGCTGTTTTTT.

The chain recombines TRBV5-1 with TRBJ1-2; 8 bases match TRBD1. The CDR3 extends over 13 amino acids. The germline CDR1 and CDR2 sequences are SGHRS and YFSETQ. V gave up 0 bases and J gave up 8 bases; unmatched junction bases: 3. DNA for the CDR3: TGCGCCAGCAGCTTGGGACAGGGGAGCGGCTACACCTTC. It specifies CASSLGQGSGYTF.

CDR3 amino acids: CATTLPGGPGAGELFF. In nucleotides, the CDR3 is TGTGCCACTACCTTACCCGGGGGGCCGGGTGCCGGGGAGCTGTTTTTT. The chain uses TRBV15 and TRBJ2-2; possibly TRBD2 for D (7 bases). Trimming pared 9 bases from V and 6 bases from J, leaving 23 bases between. Germline loops: CDR1 LNHNV, CDR2 YYDKDF (reference sequence). The CDR3 runs to 16 residues.

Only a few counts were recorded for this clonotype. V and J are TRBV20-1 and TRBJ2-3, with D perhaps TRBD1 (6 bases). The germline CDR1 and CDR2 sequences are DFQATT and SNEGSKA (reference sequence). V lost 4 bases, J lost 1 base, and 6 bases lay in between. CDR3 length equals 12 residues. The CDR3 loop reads CSAKGGTDTQYF. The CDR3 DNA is TGCAGTGCTAAGGGGGGCACAGATACGCAGTATTTT.

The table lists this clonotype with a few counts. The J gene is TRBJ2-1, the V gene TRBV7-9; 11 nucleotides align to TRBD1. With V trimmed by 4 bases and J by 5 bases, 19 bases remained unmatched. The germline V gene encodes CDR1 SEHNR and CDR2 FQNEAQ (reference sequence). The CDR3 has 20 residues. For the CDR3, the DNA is TGTGCCAGCAGCTCACAGGGACAGGGGGAAGGGCGGCCTCATCACAATGAGCAGTTCTTC. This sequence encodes CASSSQGQGEGRPHHNEQFF.

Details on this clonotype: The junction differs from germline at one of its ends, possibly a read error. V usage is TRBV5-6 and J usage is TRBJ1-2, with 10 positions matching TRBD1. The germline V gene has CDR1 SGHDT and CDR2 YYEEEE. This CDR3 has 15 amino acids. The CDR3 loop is CATSLVGQGNYGYTF. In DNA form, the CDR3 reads TGTGCCACCAGCTTGGTGGGACAGGGGAACTATGGCTACACCTTC.

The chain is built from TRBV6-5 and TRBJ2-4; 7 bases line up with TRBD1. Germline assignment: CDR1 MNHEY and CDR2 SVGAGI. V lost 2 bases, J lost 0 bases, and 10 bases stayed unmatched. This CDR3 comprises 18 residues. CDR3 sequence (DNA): TGTGCCAGCAGTTACGAAAACAGGGGAACAATAGCCAAAAACATTCAGTACTTC. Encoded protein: CASSYENRGTIAKNIQYF.

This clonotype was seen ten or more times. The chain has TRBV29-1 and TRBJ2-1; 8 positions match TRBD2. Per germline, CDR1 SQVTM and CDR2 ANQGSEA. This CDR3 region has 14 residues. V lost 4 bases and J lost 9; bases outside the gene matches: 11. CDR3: CSVVPRGGAFEQFF. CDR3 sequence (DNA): TGCAGCGTTGTCCCACGGGGGGGGGCCTTTGAGCAGTTCTTC.

This CDR3 reads CASRPVQRETQYF. CDR3 DNA: TGTGCCAGCAGACCAGTCCAGCGGGAGACCCAGTACTTC. This chain uses TRBV12-3 or TRBV12-4 with TRBJ2-5, with D maybe TRBD2 (5 bases). Trimming stripped 6 bases from V and 5 bases from J, with 13 bases between. The CDR3 runs 13 residues.

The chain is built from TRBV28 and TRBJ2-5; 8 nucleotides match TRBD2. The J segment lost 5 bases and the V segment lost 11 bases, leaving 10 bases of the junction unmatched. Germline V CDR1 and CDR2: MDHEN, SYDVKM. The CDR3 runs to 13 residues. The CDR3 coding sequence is TGTGCCTCCGGGAGCGGGGGCTGGGAGACCCAGTACTTC. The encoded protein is CASGSGGWETQYF.

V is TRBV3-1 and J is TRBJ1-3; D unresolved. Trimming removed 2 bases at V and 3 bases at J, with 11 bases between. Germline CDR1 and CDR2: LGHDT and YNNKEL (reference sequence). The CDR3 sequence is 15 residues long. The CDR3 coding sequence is TGTGCCAGCAGCCAACTCTCTAACCTTGGAAACACCATATATTTT. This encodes CASSQLSNLGNTIYF.

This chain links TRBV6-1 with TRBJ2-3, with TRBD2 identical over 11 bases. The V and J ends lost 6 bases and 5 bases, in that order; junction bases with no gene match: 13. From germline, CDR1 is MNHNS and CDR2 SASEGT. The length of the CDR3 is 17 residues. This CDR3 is CASSFSGGAGFLDTQYF. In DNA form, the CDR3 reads TGTGCCAGCAGCTTTAGCGGGGGGGCCGGATTTTTAGATACGCAGTATTTT.

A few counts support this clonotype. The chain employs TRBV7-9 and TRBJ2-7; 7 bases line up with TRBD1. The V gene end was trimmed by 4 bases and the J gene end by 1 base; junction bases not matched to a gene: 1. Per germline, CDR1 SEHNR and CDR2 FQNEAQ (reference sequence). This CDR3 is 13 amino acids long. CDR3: CASSSGQSYEQYF. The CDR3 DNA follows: TGTGCCAGCAGCTCGGGACAGTCCTACGAGCAGTACTTC.

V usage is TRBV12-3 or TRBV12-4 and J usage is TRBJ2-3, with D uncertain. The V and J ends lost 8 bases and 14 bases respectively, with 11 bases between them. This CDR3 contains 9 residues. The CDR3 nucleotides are TGTGCCAGCCCTCCCCCGACGTATTTT. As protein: CASPPPTYF.

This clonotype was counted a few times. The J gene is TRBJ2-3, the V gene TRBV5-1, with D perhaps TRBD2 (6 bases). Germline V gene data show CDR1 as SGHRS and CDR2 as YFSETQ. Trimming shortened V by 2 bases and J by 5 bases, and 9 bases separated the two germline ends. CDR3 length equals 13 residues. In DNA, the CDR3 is TGCGCCAGCAGCTTCGGAGGGGTAGATACGCAGTATTTT. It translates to CASSFGGVDTQYF.

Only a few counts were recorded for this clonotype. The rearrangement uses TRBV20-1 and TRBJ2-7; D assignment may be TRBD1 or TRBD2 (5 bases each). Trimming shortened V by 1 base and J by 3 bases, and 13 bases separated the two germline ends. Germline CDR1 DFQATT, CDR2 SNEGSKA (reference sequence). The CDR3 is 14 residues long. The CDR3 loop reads CSARAPGPRYEQYF. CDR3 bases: TGCAGTGCTAGAGCCCCGGGACCGCGCTACGAGCAGTACTTC.

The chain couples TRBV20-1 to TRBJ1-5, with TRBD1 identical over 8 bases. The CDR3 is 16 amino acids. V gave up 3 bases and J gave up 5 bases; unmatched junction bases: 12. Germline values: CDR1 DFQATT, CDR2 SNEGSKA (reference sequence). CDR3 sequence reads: CSARTGGRGLDQPQHF. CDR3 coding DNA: TGCAGTGCTAGGACGGGCGGCAGGGGGCTGGATCAGCCCCAGCATTTT.

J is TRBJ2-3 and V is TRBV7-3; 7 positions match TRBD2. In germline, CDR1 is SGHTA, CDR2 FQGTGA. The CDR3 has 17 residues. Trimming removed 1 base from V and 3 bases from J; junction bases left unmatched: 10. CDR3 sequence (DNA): TGTGCCAGCAGCTTAAATATGGGTCTAGCGGCAACAGATACGCAGTATTTT. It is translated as CASSLNMGLAATDTQYF. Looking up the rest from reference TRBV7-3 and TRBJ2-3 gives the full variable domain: GAGVSQTPSNKVTEKGKYVELRCDPISGHTALYWYRQSLGQGPEFLIYFQGTGAADDSGLPNDRFFAVRPEGSVSTLKIQRTERGDSAVYLCASSLNMGLAATDTQYFGPGTRLTVL.

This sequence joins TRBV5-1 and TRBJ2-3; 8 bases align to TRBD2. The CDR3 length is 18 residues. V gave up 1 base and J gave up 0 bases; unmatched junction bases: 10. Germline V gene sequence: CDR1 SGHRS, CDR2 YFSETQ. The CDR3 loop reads CASSLLAGGLPSTDTQYF. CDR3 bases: TGCGCCAGCAGCTTGCTGGCGGGGGGCCTTCCTAGCACAGATACGCAGTATTTT.

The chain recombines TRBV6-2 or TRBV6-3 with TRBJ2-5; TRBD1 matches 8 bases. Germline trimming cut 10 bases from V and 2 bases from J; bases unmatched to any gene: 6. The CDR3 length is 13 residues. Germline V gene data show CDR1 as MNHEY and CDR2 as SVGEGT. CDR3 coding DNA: TGTGCCACCTCGGGACAGGTACAAGAGACCCAGTACTTC. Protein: CATSGQVQETQYF.

CDR3 region: CSARVLRGGQDTQYF. In nucleotides, the CDR3 is TGCAGTGCTAGAGTCTTGCGGGGGGGCCAAGATACGCAGTATTTT. The chain recombines TRBV20-1 with TRBJ2-3; 9 positions agree with TRBD2. CDR1 DFQATT and CDR2 SNEGSKA come from the germline V gene (reference sequence). The trim removed 1 base at V and 5 bases at J, leaving 7 bases unmatched. The length of the CDR3 is 15 residues.

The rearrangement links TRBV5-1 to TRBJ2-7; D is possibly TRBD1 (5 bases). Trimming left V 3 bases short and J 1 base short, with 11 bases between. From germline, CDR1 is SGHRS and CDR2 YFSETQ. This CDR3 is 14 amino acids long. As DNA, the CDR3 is TGCGCCAGCAGCTCCAGGGAAGGGTCCTACGAGCAGTACTTC. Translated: CASSSREGSYEQYF.